This T cell receptor (beta chain) was recorded in a study of cytomegalovirus exposure and HLA in healthy donors. This clone was observed a few times. Its target is unknown. The study, taken as a whole, reports: Later work showed greater clonal expansion in HLA-associated TCR beta chains than in equally common others.

The V end lost 4 bases, the J end lost 2 bases, and 4 bases lay between the germline ends. CDR1 and CDR2 (germline): SGHRS, YFSETQ. The CDR3 spans 12 residues. The PCR had 60 Vbeta and 13 Jbeta primers. Sequencing used immunoSEQ multiplex PCR; TCRdb keeps in-frame clones, though not all of them. The data contain 90,000 or so clones, 82% of them seen just once; the ten biggest clones take up around 3.8%. Donors showed nominal health when sampled, although they likely had unrecorded immune exposures. V is TRBV5-1 and J is TRBJ1-3; D is undetermined. Sequencing used PBMCs. The sequence was obtained from a man aged 50 to 59 in good health and CMV-seronegative. In DNA, the CDR3 is TGCGCCAGCAGCGTTACTGGAAACACCATATATTTT. Translated: CASSVTGNTIYF. The whole variable domain, filled in from reference TRBV5-1 and TRBJ1-3, reads KAGVTQTPRYLIKTRGQQVTLSCSPISGHRSVSWYQQTPGQGLQFLFEYFSETQRNKGNFPGRFSGRQFSNSRSEMNVSTLELGDSALYLCASSVTGNTIYFGEGSWLTVV.